One sample yielded the 3 T cell receptor beta chains listed below, sequenced in a study of T-cell reconstitution after alpha-beta-depleted transplantation in children. Unique molecular identifiers were incorporated into the prepared TCRbeta library. Using its own MiXCR run on the PCR reads, TCRdb lists one record per CDR3 protein. The data show roughly 120,000 distinct CDR3 sequences, around a tenth seen once. Source: PBMCs from the stem cell graft donor, taken from the stem cell graft. These receptors came from a human donor who donated a stem cell graft to a child with acute lymphoblastic leukemia.

The rearrangement joins TRBV29-1 to TRBJ2-1; TRBD1 is a possible D gene (6 bases). V was pared by 2 bases and J by 7 bases, with 12 bases between. CDR3 length equals 13 residues. Germline lookup yields CDR1 SQVTM and CDR2 ANQGSEA. As DNA, the CDR3 is TGCAGCGTTGAACCGGGCAGGGGAAATGAGCAGTTCTTC. Amino acid sequence: CSVEPGRGNEQFF.

This clonotype was counted once. This sequence joins TRBV2 and TRBJ2-3; D is ambiguous. This CDR3 has 11 amino acids. Trimming shortened V by 9 bases and J by 0 bases, and 4 bases separated the two germline ends. CDR1 SNHLY and CDR2 FYNNEI come from the germline V gene. The DNA for the CDR3 is TGTGCCAGTGACAGCACAGATACGCAGTATTTT. Protein: CASDSTDTQYF.

This clonotype occurred many times. This chain connects TRBV11-1 to TRBJ2-5; D may match TRBD1 or TRBD2 (5 bases each). CDR1 is SGHAT, CDR2 FQDESV, per germline (reference sequence). Trimming removed 5 bases from V and 4 bases from J, with 11 bases in between. CDR3 length: 13 residues. As DNA, the CDR3 is TGTGCCAGCAGCCGAGGGGTAGGAGAGACCCAGTACTTC. This gives the protein CASSRGVGETQYF.